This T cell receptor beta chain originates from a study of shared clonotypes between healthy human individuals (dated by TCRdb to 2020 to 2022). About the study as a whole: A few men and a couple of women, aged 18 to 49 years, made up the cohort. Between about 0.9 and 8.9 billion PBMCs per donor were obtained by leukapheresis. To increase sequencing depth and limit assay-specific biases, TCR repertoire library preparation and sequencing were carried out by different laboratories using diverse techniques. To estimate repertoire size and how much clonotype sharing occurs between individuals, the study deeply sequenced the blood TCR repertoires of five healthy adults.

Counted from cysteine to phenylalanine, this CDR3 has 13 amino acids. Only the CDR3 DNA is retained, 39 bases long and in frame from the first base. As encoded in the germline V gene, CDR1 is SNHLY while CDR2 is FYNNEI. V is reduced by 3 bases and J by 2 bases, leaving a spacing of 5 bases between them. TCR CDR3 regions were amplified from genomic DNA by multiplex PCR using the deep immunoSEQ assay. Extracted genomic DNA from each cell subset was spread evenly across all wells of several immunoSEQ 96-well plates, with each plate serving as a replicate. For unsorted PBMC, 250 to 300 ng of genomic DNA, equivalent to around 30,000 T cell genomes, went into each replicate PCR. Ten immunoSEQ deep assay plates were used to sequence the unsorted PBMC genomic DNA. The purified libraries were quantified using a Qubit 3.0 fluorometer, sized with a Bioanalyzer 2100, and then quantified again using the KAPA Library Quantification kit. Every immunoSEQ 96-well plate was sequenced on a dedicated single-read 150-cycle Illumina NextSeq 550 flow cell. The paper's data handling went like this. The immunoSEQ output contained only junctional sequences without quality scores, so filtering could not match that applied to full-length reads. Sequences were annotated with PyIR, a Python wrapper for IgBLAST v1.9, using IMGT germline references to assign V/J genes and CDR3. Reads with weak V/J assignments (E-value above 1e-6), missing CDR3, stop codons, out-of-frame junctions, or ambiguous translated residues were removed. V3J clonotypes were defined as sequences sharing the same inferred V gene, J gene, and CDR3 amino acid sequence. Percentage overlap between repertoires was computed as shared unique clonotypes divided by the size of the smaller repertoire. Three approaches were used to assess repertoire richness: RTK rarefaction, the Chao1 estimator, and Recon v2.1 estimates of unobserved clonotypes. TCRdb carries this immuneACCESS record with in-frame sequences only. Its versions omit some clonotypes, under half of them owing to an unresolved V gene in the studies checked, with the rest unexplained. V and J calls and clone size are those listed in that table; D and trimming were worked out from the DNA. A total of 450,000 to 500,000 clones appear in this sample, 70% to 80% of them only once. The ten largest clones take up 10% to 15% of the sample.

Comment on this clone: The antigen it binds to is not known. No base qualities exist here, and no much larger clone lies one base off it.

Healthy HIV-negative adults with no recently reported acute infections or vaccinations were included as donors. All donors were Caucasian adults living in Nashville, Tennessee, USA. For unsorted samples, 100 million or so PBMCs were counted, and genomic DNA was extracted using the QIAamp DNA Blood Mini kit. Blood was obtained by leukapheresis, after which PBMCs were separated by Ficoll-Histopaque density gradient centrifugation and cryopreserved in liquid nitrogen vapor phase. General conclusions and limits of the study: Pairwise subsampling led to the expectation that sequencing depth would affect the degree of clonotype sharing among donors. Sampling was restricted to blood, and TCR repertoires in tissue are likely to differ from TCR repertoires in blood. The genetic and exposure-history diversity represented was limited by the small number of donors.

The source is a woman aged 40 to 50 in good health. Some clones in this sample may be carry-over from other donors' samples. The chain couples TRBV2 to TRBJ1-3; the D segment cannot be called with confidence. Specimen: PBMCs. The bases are TGTGCCAGCAGTGACACGACTGGAAACACCATATATTTT. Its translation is CASSDTTGNTIYF. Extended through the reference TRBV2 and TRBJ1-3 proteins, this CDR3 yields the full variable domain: EPEVTQTPSHQVTQMGQEVILRCVPISNHLYFYWYRQILGQKVEFLVSFYNNEISEKSEIFDDQFSVERPDGSNFTLKIRSTKLEDSAMYFCASSDTTGNTIYFGEGSWLTVV.